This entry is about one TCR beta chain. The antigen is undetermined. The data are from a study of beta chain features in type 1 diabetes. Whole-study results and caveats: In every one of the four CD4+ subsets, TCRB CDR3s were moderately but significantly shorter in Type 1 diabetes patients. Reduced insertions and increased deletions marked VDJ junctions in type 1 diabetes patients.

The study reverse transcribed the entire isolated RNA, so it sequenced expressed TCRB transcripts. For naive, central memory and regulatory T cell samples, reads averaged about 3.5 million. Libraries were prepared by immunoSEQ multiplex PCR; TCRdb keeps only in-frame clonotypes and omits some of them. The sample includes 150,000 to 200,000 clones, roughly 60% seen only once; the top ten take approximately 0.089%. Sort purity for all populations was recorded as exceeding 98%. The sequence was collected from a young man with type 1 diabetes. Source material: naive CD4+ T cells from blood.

The DNA for the CDR3 is TGTGCCAGCAGCGTAGCGGGACAGGGGCTCTACGAGCAGTACTTC. Its protein product is CASSVAGQGLYEQYF. The chain has TRBV9 and TRBJ2-7; 10 bases are shared with TRBD1. Germline assignment: CDR1 SGDLS and CDR2 YYNGEE. The CDR3 loop spans 15 amino acids. With 0 bases clipped from V and 3 bases from J, the junction kept 3 bases outside the gene matches.